Below are 8 T cell receptor beta chains sequenced from a single sample in a study of blood T cell repertoires in COVID-19 (dated by TCRdb to about 2020). Preparation of the library involved the immunoSEQ multiplex PCR assay. TCRdb mirrors the immuneACCESS table, restricted to in-frame sequences. Some clones are absent from its copies; in checked studies, under half trace to an unresolved V gene, and the reason for the others is unknown. Across this sample there are over 20,000 clones, with about 88% seen only once. The ten largest clones represent around 10% of the sample. The sequencing input was peripheral blood. Receptor source: a human donor in a cohort sampled during active COVID-19. The donor label of this sample is uncertain.

The J gene is TRBJ1-5, the V gene TRBV30; TRBD1 is a possible D gene (5 bases). Germline V gene sequence: CDR1 GTSNPN, CDR2 SVGIG (reference sequence). Trimming took off 3 bases at V and 0 bases at J, with 15 bases between the two ends. This CDR3 has 16 residues. The CDR3 bases are TGTGCCTGGAGCTCCCGCCGGGACTATAGCAATCAGCCCCAGCATTTT. Its protein product is CAWSSRRDYSNQPQHF.

V gene TRBV28 combines with J gene TRBJ2-1, with 9 bases aligning to TRBD2. Germline V gene lookup returns CDR1 MDHEN and CDR2 SYDVKM. CDR3 size: 18 residues. J gave up 9 bases and V 6 bases, and 21 bases lay outside the gene matches. The CDR3 is CASSPEGLLAGVGGEQFF. CDR3 bases: TGTGCCAGCAGCCCGGAGGGATTATTAGCGGGAGTCGGTGGTGAGCAGTTCTTC.

The genes are TRBV10-2 and TRBJ2-7; 8 positions agree with TRBD1. The CDR3 loop spans 14 amino acids. Germline-derived CDR1 and CDR2 are WSHSY and SAAADI. V lost 5 bases to trimming and J lost 9 bases; unmatched junction nucleotides: 12. The CDR3, as DNA: TGCGCCAGCAGTTTCACCGGGACAGGTTTTGGGCAGTACTTC. It codes for CASSFTGTGFGQYF.

DNA of the CDR3: TGTGCCAGCAGCGGCCGGGCGACAGGGCGTAATGAAAAACTGTTTTTT. It is translated as CASSGRATGRNEKLFF. This rearrangement joins TRBV5-5 to TRBJ1-4, with 7 positions matching TRBD1. The germline gives CDR1 SGHKS, CDR2 YYEKEE (reference sequence). CDR3 length: 16 residues. The V and J ends lost 4 bases and 4 bases, in that order; junction bases with no gene match: 10.

The chain has TRBV3-1 (or the pseudogene TRBV3-2) and TRBJ2-1; the match to TRBD2 covers 7 bases. The CDR3 contains 15 residues. Germline assignment: CDR1 LGHDT and CDR2 YNNKEL (reference sequence). The ends lost 5 bases at V and 1 base at J; junction bases unmatched: 5. In DNA form, the CDR3 reads TGTGCCAGCAGCTCGGGACTATTGTCCTACAATGAGCAGTTCTTC. It is translated as CASSSGLLSYNEQFF.

The J gene is TRBJ2-3, the V gene TRBV7-2; possible D gene TRBD1, 5 bases. The V end lost 3 bases, the J end lost 2 bases, and 9 bases lay between the germline ends. Germline V lookup: CDR1 SGHTA, CDR2 FQGNSA. The CDR3 totals 14 residues. The CDR3 DNA reads as TGTGCCAGCAGCTTTGGGGCGACCACAGATACGCAGTATTTT. Protein sequence: CASSFGATTDTQYF.

The V gene is TRBV5-1, the J gene TRBJ2-3; 9 bases agree with TRBD2. The germline gives CDR1 SGHRS, CDR2 YFSETQ. V lost 1 base, J lost 1 base, and 10 bases stayed unmatched. The CDR3 is 18 amino acids. The CDR3 DNA sequence: TGCGCCAGCAGCTTGCTCCCCGGAGCGGGAGGCGGCACAGATACGCAGTATTTT. It specifies CASSLLPGAGGGTDTQYF.

V gene TRBV3-1 (or the pseudogene TRBV3-2) combines with J gene TRBJ1-5, with 8 nucleotides matching TRBD1. Germline values: CDR1 LGHDT, CDR2 YNNKEL (reference sequence). With V trimmed by 4 bases and J by 5 bases, 4 bases remained unmatched. This CDR3 contains 14 residues. CDR3 sequence: CASSLGQDYQPQHF. CDR3 DNA sequence: TGTGCCAGCAGCCTGGGACAGGACTATCAGCCCCAGCATTTT.